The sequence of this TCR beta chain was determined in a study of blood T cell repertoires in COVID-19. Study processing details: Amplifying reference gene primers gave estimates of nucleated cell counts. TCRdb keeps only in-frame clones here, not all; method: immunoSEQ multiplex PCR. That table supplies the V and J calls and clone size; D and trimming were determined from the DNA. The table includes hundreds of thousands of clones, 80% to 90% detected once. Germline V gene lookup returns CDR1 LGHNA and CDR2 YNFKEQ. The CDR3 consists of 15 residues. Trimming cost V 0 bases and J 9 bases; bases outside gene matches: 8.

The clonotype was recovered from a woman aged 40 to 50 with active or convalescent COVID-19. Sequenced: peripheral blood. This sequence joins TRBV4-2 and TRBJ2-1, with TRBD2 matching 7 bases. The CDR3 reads CASSQETGLRGEQFF. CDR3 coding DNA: TGTGCCAGCAGCCAAGAAACGGGACTAAGGGGTGAGCAGTTCTTC.